This TCR beta chain was retrieved from a study of T cell repertoires in cytomegalovirus infection. The sample holds a few counts of this clonotype. Its antigen is unknown. General study findings and limits: The response measured ex vivo was dominated by TCR beta clonotypes (HLA-C-restricted and CMV-specific).

The CDR3 extends over 14 amino acids. The V end lost 0 bases, the J end lost 4 bases, and 9 bases lay between the germline ends. The germline CDR1 and CDR2 sequences are MGHRA and YSYEKL. TCRdb reanalysed the reads using MiXCR and keeps one entry per CDR3 protein. The table lists nearly 700,000 distinct CDR3 sequences, around 31% of them singletons, with 18% in the top ten. This specimen consisted of cultured PBMCs, obtained from culture after CMV antigen stimulation. The V call is TRBV4-1, the J call TRBJ2-5; D is ambiguous. This receptor was identified in a human donor in good health (CMV status not recorded). Some clones in this sample may be carry-over from other donors' samples. The CDR3 is CASSQDETLETQYF. The CDR3 DNA is TGCGCCAGCAGCCAAGATGAGACGTTAGAGACCCAGTACTTC.